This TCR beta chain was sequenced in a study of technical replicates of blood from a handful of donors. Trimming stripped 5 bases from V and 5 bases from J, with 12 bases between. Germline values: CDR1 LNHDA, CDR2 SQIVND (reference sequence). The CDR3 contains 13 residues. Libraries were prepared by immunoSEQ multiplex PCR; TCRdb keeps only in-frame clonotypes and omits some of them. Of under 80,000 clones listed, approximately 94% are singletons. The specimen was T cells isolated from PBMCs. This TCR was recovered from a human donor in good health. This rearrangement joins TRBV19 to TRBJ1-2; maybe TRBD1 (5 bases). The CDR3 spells CASSGGGAYGYTF. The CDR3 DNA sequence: TGTGCCAGTAGTGGGGGGGGAGCTTATGGCTACACCTTC.